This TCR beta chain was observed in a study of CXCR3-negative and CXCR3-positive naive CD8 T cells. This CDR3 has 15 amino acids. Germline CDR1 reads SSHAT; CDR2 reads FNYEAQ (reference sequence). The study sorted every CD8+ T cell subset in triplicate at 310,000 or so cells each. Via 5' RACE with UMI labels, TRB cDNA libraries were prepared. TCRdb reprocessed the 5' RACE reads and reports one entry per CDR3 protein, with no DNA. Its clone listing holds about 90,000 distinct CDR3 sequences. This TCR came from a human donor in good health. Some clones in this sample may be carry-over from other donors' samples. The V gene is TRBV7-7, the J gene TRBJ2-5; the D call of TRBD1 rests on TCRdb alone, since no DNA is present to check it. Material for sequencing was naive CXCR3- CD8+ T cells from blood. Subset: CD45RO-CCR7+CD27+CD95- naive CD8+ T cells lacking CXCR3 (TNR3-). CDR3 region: CASSLTPGTQETQYF.